The clone carrying this T cell receptor (beta chain) was detected ten times or more. What it recognizes is unknown. This sample was included in a study of T cells in Graves' hyperthyroidism and ophthalmopathy. The sample of blood was obtained at first hyperthyroidism diagnosis (before any ophthalmopathy symptoms). Researchers took RNA transcripts and amplified the TCR beta CDR3 regions from them. With the HTBI primer set, the TCR CDR3 went through a first round of RT-PCR. TCRdb reprocessed the multiplex PCR reads via MiXCR and lists one record per CDR3 protein. Of about 300,000 distinct CDR3 sequences listed, under 30% are singletons. Study-wide points: Expanded thyroid clonotypes (above 0.001) were mostly also found in blood.

This CDR3 spans 12 amino acids. Germline V gene sequence: CDR1 KGHDR, CDR2 SFDVKD. Trimming stripped 10 bases from V and 7 bases from J, with 15 bases between. The sequencing input was blood. This sequence originates from a man aged 40-50 years with Graves' hyperthyroidism that later progressed to Graves' ophthalmopathy. The chain joins TRBV24-1 to TRBJ2-5; D perhaps matches TRBD1 (6 bases). CDR3 residues: CATAGTTGTQYF. CDR3 bases: TGTGCCACAGCCGGGACAACAGGGACCCAGTACTTC.